This TCR beta chain was observed in a study of pediatric ulcerative colitis. Study results and limitations: Acute severe colitis showed lower rectal diversity from clonal expansions. Total lymphocyte DNA, not sorted subsets, was the template. Ulcerative colitis patients shared more blood-rectal clones than controls.

One to two pinch biopsies were taken from the rectum during colonoscopy. The diagnostic colonoscopy in ulcerative colitis patients preceded any immunosuppressive treatment. Comments on this clone: Its specificity is not known.

The assay was immunoSEQ multiplex PCR, and TCRdb's table has in-frame clones only and misses some. The sample has around 37,000 clones; 60% to 85% are singletons. V was pared by 5 bases and J by 6 bases, with 27 bases between. The CDR3 consists of 18 residues. The germline V gene has CDR1 SEHNR and CDR2 FQNEAQ (reference sequence). The receptor was derived from a boy aged 10-17 years with severe ulcerative colitis. Material for sequencing was gut tissue. The chain carries TRBV7-9 and TRBJ2-3, with D tentatively TRBD2 (6 bases). CDR3: CASSNLVGGFISADTQYF. Written as DNA, the CDR3 is TGTGCCAGCAGCAACCTAGTGGGGGGTTTCATCAGCGCGGATACGCAGTATTTT.